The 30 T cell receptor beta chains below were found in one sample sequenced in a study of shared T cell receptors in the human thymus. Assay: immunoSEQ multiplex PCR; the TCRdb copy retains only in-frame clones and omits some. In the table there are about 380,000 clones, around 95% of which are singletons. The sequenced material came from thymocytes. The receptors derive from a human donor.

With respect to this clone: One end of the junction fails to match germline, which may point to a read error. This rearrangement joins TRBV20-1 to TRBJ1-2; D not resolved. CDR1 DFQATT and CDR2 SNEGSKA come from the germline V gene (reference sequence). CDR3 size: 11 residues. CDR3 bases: TGCAGTGCTAGAGTAGGTGTTAATGGGGAATTC. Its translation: CSARVGVNGEF.

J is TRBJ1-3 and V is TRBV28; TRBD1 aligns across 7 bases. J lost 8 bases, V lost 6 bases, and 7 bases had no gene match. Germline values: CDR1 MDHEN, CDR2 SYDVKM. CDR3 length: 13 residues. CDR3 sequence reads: CASRTGPADTIYF. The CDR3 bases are TGTGCCAGCAGGACAGGGCCGGCGGACACCATATATTTT.

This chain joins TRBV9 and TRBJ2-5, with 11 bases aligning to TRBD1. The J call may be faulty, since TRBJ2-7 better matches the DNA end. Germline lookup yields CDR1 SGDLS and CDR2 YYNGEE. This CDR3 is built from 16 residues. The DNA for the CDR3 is TGTGCCAGCAGCGTAGATGGGACAGGGGGCTCCTACGAGCAGTACTTC. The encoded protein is CASSVDGTGGSYEQYF.

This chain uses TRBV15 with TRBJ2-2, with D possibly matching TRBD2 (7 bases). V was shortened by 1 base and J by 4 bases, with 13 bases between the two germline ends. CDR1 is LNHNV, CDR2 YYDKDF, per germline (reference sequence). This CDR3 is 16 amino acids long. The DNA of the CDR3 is TGTGCCACCAGCAGAGCCGACGGGGGGCTCACCGGGGAGCTGTTTTTT. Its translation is CATSRADGGLTGELFF.

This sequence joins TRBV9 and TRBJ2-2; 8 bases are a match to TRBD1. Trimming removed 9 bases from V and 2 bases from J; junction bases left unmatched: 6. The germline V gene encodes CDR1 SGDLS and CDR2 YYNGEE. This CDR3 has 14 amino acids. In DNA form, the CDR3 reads TGTGCCACCGGGACAGGACTCAACACCGGGGAGCTGTTTTTT. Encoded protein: CATGTGLNTGELFF.

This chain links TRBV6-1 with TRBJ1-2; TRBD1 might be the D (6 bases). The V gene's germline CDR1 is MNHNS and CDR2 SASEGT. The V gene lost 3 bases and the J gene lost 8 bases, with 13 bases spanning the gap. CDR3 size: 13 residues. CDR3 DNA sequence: TGTGCCAGCAGTGAGGGACACTTTCGAGGCTACACCTTC. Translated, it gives CASSEGHFRGYTF.

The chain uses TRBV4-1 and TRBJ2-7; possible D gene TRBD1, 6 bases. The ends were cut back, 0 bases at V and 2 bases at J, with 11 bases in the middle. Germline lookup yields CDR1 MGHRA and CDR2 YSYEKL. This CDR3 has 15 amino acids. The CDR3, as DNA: TGCGCCAGCAGCCAAGACAGGGGTTTGACCTACGAGCAGTACTTC. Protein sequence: CASSQDRGLTYEQYF.

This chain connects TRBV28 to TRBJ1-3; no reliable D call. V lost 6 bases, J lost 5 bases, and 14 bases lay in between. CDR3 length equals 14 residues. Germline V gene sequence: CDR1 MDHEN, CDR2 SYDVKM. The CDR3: CASSPRPRRNTIYF. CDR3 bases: TGTGCCAGCAGCCCCAGGCCTCGACGAAACACCATATATTTT.

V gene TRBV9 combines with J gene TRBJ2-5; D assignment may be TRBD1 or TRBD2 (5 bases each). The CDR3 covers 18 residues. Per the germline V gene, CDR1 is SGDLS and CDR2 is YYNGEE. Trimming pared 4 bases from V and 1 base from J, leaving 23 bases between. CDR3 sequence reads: CASSSTRGPQFFQETQYF. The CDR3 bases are TGTGCCAGCAGCTCGACGAGGGGACCACAGTTCTTCCAAGAGACCCAGTACTTC.

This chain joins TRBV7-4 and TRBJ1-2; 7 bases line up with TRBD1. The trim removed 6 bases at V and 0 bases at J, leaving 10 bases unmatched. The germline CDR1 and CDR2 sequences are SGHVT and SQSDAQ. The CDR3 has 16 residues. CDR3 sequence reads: CASSYRGLIANYGYTF. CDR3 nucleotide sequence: TGTGCCAGCAGTTACAGGGGCCTTATCGCTAACTATGGCTACACCTTC. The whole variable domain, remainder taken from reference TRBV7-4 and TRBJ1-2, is GAGVSQSPRYKVAKRGRDVALRCDSISGHVTLYWYRQTLGQGSEVLTYSQSDAQRDKSGRPSGRFSAERPERSVSTLKIQRTEQGDSAVYLCASSYRGLIANYGYTFGSGTRLTVV.

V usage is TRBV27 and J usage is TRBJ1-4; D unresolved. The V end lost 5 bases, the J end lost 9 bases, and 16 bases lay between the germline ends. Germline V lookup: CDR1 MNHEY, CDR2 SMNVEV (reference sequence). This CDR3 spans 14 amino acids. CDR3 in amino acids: CASSPTSGLKKLFF. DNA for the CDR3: TGTGCCAGCAGTCCCACGTCGGGGTTGAAAAAACTGTTTTTT.

CDR3 DNA sequence: TGTGCCTGGTCTACCGGGACGCTCTACTACACCGGGGAGCTGTTTTTT. Amino acids: CAWSTGTLYYTGELFF. This chain uses TRBV30 with TRBJ2-2; the D call may be TRBD1 or TRBD2 (5 bases each). This CDR3 is 16 amino acids long. Germline CDR1 is GTSNPN and CDR2 is SVGIG (reference sequence). The V and J ends lost 5 bases and 3 bases respectively, with 19 bases between them.

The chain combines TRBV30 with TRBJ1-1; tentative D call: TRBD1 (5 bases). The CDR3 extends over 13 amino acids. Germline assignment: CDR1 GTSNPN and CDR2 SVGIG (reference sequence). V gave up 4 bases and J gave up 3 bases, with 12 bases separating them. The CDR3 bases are TGTGCCTGGACGAGGGGTCCTCACACTGAAGCTTTCTTT. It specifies CAWTRGPHTEAFF.

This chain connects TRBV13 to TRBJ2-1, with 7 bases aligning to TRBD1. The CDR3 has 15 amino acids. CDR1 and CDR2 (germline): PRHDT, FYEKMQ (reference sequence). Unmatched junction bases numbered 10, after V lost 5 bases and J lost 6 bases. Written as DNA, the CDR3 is TGTGCCAGCAGCGTAGAGGGCAGGGGGATCAATGAGCAGTTCTTC. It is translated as CASSVEGRGINEQFF.

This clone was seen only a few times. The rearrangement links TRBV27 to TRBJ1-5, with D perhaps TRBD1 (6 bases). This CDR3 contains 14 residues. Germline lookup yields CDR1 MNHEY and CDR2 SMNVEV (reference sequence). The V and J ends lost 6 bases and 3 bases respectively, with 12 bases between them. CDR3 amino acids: CASRNDRINQPQHF. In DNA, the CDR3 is TGTGCCAGCAGGAACGACAGGATCAATCAGCCCCAGCATTTT.

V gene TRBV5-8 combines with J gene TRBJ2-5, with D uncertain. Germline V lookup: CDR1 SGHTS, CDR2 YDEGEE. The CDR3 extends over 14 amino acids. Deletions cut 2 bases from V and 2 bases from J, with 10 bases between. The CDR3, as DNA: TGTGCCAGCAGCTTCTGGCAGGTACAAGAGACCCAGTACTTC. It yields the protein CASSFWQVQETQYF.

CDR3: CASSREKLFF. DNA for the CDR3: TGTGCCAGCAGCAGGGAAAAACTGTTTTTT. The J gene is TRBJ1-4, the V gene TRBV28; D is ambiguous. This CDR3 comprises 10 residues. V shed 6 bases and J shed 8 bases, with 4 bases lying between them. Germline V gene lookup returns CDR1 MDHEN and CDR2 SYDVKM.

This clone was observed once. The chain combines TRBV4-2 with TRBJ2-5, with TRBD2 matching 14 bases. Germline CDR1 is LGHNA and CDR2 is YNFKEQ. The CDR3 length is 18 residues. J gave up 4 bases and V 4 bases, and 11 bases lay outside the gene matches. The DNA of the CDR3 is TGTGCCAGCAGCCGACCCGGGACTAGCGGGAGAGTTCTAGAGACCCAGTACTTC. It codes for CASSRPGTSGRVLETQYF.

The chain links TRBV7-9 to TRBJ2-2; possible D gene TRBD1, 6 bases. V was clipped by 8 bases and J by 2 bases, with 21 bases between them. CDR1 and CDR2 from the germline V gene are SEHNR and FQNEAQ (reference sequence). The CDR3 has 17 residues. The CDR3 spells CASPPLPGHRNTGELFF. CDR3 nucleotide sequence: TGTGCCAGCCCCCCCTTACCGGGACACCGAAACACCGGGGAGCTGTTTTTT.

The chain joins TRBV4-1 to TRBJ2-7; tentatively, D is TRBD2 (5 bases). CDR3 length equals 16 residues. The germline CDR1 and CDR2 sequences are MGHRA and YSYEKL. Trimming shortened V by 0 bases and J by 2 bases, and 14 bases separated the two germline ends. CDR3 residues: CASSQDLWTFTYEQYF. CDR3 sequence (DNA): TGCGCCAGCAGCCAAGATCTGTGGACTTTCACCTACGAGCAGTACTTC.

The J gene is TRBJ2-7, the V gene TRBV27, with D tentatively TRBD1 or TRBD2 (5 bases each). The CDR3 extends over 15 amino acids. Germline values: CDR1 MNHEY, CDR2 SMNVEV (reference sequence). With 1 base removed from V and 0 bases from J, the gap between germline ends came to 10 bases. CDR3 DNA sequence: TGTGCCAGCAGTTTATGTGGGACGGACTCCTACGAGCAGTACTTC. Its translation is CASSLCGTDSYEQYF.

The CDR3 DNA reads as TGCGCCAGCAACCCAACTAGACTTGGGGCCTACAATGAGCAGTTCTTC. Translation: CASNPTRLGAYNEQFF. This chain connects TRBV10-1 to TRBJ2-1; a possible D gene is TRBD2 (5 bases). This CDR3 contains 16 residues. Trimming took off 7 bases at V and 2 bases at J, with 18 bases between the two ends. Germline V gene lookup returns CDR1 WNHNN and CDR2 SYGVQD (reference sequence).

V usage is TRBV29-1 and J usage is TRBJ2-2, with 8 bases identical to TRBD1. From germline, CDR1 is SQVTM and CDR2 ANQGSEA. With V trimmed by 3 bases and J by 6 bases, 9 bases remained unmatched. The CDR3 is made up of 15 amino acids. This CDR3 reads CSVDSDRGDPGELFF. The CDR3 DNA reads TGCAGCGTTGATAGTGACAGGGGAGACCCCGGGGAGCTGTTTTTT.

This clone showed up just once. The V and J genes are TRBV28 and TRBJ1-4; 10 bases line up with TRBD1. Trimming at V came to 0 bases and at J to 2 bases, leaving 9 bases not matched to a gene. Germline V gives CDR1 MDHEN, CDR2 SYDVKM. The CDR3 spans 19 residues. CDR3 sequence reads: CASSLCQGQGCSTNEKLFF. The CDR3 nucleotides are TGTGCCAGCAGTTTATGCCAGGGACAGGGGTGCTCGACTAATGAAAAACTGTTTTTT.

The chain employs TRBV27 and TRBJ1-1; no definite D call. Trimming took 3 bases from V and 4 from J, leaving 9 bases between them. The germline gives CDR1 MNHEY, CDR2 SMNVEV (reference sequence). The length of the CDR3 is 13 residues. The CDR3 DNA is TGTGCCAGCAGTTTGGGCTCCCCCACTGAAGCTTTCTTT. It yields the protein CASSLGSPTEAFF.

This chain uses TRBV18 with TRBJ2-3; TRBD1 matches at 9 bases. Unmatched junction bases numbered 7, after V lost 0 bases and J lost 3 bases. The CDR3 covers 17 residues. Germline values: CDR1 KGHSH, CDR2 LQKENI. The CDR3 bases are TGTGCCAGCTCACCACCGTCACAGGGGGCTCGGACAGATACGCAGTATTTT. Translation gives CASSPPSQGARTDTQYF.

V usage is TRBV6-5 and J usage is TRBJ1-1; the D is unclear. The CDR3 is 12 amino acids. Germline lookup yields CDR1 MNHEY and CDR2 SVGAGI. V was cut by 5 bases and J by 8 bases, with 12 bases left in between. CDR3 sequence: CASSAIWQEAFF. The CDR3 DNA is TGTGCCAGCAGTGCCATCTGGCAGGAAGCTTTCTTT.

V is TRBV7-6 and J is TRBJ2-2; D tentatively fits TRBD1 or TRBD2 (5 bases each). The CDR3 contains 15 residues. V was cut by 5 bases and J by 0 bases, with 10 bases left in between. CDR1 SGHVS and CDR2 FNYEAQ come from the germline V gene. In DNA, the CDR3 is TGTGCCAGCAGCCTGGGGGACCCGAACACCGGGGAGCTGTTTTTT. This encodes CASSLGDPNTGELFF.

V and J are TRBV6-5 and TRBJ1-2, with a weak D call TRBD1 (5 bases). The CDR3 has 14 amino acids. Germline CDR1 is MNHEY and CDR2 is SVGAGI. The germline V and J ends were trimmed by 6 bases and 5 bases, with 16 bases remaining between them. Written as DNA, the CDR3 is TGTGCCAGCAGGGAGACAGCAACTTCTTATGGCTACACCTTC. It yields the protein CASRETATSYGYTF.

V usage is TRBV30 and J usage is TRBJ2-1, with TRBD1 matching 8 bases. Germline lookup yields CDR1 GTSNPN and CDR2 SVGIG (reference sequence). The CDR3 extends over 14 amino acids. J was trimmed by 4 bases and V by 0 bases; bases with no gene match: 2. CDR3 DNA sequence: TGTGCCTGGAGTGTACAGGGGGTTTACAATGAGCAGTTCTTC. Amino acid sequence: CAWSVQGVYNEQFF.